This T cell receptor beta chain was sequenced during a study of blood T cells in healthy people across ages. Study outcomes and limitations: Estimated diversity across one million T cells was deemed an underestimate.

Samples each had at least 6 micrograms of total RNA extracted. This clonotype has just a few counts. What it binds is unknown. Alongside a J-beta primer mix, a sample-barcoded 5' primer served in a second PCR lasting roughly 6 to 11 cycles. TCRdb ran MiXCR on the 5' RACE reads and lists one entry per CDR3 protein. The data hold about 1.5 million distinct CDR3 sequences, with approximately 39% observed a single time. The receptor was isolated from a woman aged 18 to 35 in good health. The sequenced sample consisted of blood.

CDR3 protein: CASSLLLKGTNQPQHF. The CDR3 nucleotides are TGTGCCAGCAGTTTACTCTTGAAGGGGACCAATCAGCCCCAGCATTTT. The chain couples TRBV28 to TRBJ1-5; a possible D gene is TRBD1 (5 bases). This CDR3 has 16 amino acids. Between the trimmed V and J ends, which lost 2 bases and 3 bases, there was a span of 14 bases. The V gene's germline CDR1 is MDHEN and CDR2 SYDVKM.